These 24 T cell receptor beta chains share one sample of origin, sequenced in a study of beta chain features in type 1 diabetes. Study outcomes and limitations: Significant though moderate, a shortening of TCRB CDR3s appeared in all four CD4+ subsets of Type 1 diabetes patients.

Since all of the isolated RNA was reverse transcribed, expressed TCRB transcripts were what got sequenced. TCRdb's table, derived via immunoSEQ multiplex PCR, lists solely in-frame clones and lacks some. The sample contains hundreds of thousands of clones, about 14% of which appear only once. These receptors have no known antigen. Sequencing input: naive CD4+ T cells from blood. The receptor source for this set is a man younger than 35 with type 1 diabetes.

This rearrangement joins TRBV27 to TRBJ1-1; the D gene is possibly TRBD1 (6 bases). Germline values: CDR1 MNHEY, CDR2 SMNVEV (reference sequence). The CDR3 loop spans 13 amino acids. V lost 11 bases, J lost 1 base, and 14 bases lay in between. CDR3 in amino acids: CAVGRTANTEAFF. The CDR3 DNA reads TGTGCCGTTGGCAGGACAGCGAACACTGAAGCTTTCTTT.

The chain uses TRBV28 and TRBJ2-7, with D perhaps matching TRBD1 (6 bases). In germline, CDR1 is MDHEN, CDR2 SYDVKM. V gave up 6 bases and J gave up 1 base, with 25 bases separating them. The CDR3 is 18 residues long. CDR3 sequence (DNA): TGTGCCAGCAGGCGGATTTCAGAAACAGGGTTCGGTTCCTACGAGCAGTACTTC. This codes for CASRRISETGFGSYEQYF.

In this sample, this clone turned up a few times. The J gene is TRBJ2-7, the V gene TRBV30; D is uncertain. The CDR3 has 16 amino acids. The germline CDR1 and CDR2 sequences are GTSNPN and SVGIG (reference sequence). V was trimmed by 0 bases and J by 0 bases, leaving 15 bases between them. In DNA, the CDR3 is TGTGCCTGGAGTGTTTGGTTTTCGGGCCGCTCCTACGAGCAGTACTTC. As protein: CAWSVWFSGRSYEQYF.

The chain recombines TRBV21-1 with TRBJ1-2. TRBV21-1 has pseudogene status. The CDR3 is made up of 14 amino acids. The CDR3 nucleotides read TGTGCCAGCAGCAACCTCGGTTCCTCCTATGGCTACACCTTC. Translated: CASSNLGSSYGYTF.

The CDR3 loop is CASNLQGRNQPQHF. CDR3 nucleotide sequence: TGTGCCAGCAACCTACAGGGGCGAAATCAGCCCCAGCATTTT. The chain combines TRBV7-2 with TRBJ1-5, with 7 bases lining up with TRBD1. The CDR3 extends over 14 amino acids. Unmatched junction bases numbered 7, after V lost 7 bases and J lost 4 bases. The V gene's germline CDR1 is SGHTA and CDR2 FQGNSA.

This chain uses TRBV2 with TRBJ2-3, with TRBD2 matching over 8 bases. The V and J ends lost 2 bases and 4 bases, in that order; junction bases with no gene match: 8. This CDR3 has 16 amino acids. CDR1 is SNHLY, CDR2 FYNNEI, per germline. The CDR3 is CASSEQGLAGPDTQYF. The DNA of the CDR3 is TGTGCCAGCAGTGAACAAGGATTAGCGGGACCAGATACGCAGTATTTT.

The chain joins TRBV6-5 to TRBJ2-1, with 8 bases identical to TRBD1. Germline V CDR1 and CDR2: MNHEY, SVGAGI. V was clipped by 3 bases and J by 4 bases; unmatched bases: 5. This CDR3 is 15 amino acids long. The CDR3 sequence: CASSYDRGSYNEQFF. The CDR3 nucleotides read TGTGCCAGCAGTTATGACAGGGGCTCTTACAATGAGCAGTTCTTC.

There are a few counts of this clone. This chain joins TRBV30 and TRBJ1-2; no definite D call. This CDR3 is built from 12 residues. Trimming pared 1 base from V and 8 bases from J, leaving 11 bases between. Germline assignment: CDR1 GTSNPN and CDR2 SVGIG (reference sequence). The CDR3: CAWSAVASGYTF. The CDR3 DNA reads TGTGCCTGGAGTGCGGTCGCGAGCGGCTACACCTTC.

The chain carries TRBV9 and TRBJ1-1; D remains unclear. Germline V gene data show CDR1 as SGDLS and CDR2 as YYNGEE. The CDR3 has 13 amino acids. V was clipped by 0 bases and J by 6 bases, with 9 bases between them. The CDR3 nucleotides read TGTGCCAGCAGCGTAGAGAACCAGGCTGAAGCTTTCTTT. This sequence encodes CASSVENQAEAFF.

J is TRBJ2-7 and V is TRBV7-9; 8 bases line up with TRBD2. The CDR3 runs to 15 residues. In germline, CDR1 is SEHNR, CDR2 FQNEAQ (reference sequence). Germline trimming cut 6 bases from V and 2 bases from J; bases unmatched to any gene: 9. CDR3 loop: CASRPTSGAAYEQYF. As DNA, the CDR3 is TGTGCCAGCAGGCCCACTAGCGGAGCCGCCTACGAGCAGTACTTC.

This clone was observed a handful of times. This chain connects TRBV9 to TRBJ2-1; 11 bases are a match to TRBD2. Germline CDR1 SGDLS, CDR2 YYNGEE. The CDR3 covers 15 residues. J was trimmed by 9 bases and V by 4 bases; bases with no gene match: 9. DNA of the CDR3: TGTGCCAGCAGCCCCCGGGGTAGCGGGGGGGTTGAGCAGTTCTTC. Translating gives CASSPRGSGGVEQFF.

The V call is TRBV7-2, the J call TRBJ2-1; 7 positions match TRBD2. The CDR3 is 15 amino acids. The germline CDR1 and CDR2 sequences are SGHTA and FQGNSA. The V gene end was trimmed by 5 bases and the J gene end by 3 bases; junction bases not matched to a gene: 7. CDR3 loop: CASSPRGGNYNEQFF. CDR3 coding DNA: TGTGCCAGCAGCCCTCGCGGGGGTAACTACAATGAGCAGTTCTTC.

The table lists this clone with a few counts. V usage is TRBV19 and J usage is TRBJ2-3, with 8 nucleotides matching TRBD2. Germline CDR1 reads LNHDA; CDR2 reads SQIVND (reference sequence). The CDR3 loop spans 13 amino acids. Germline trimming cut 5 bases from V and 15 bases from J; bases unmatched to any gene: 13. The CDR3 spells CASSQTDGVAGYF. In nucleotides, the CDR3 is TGTGCCAGTAGTCAAACGGACGGCGTAGCGGGATATTTT.

The chain recombines TRBV25-1 with TRBJ1-1; no reliable D call. Trimming removed 5 bases from V and 3 bases from J, with 4 bases in between. The CDR3 spans 11 residues. Germline loops: CDR1 MGHDK, CDR2 SYGVNS. The CDR3 coding sequence is TGTGCCAGCAGTTCGTACACTGAAGCTTTCTTT. Translating it yields CASSSYTEAFF.

The rearrangement links TRBV29-1 to TRBJ2-7; tentatively, D is TRBD2 (5 bases). CDR1 and CDR2 from the germline V gene are SQVTM and ANQGSEA. The length of the CDR3 is 12 residues. The V and J ends lost 4 bases and 2 bases respectively, with 9 bases between them. The CDR3 DNA follows: TGCAGCGTTGGAGGAGGCGCCTACGAGCAGTACTTC. Its translation is CSVGGGAYEQYF.

This clone has a handful of counts. CDR3 sequence: CAWIQQGGQETQYF. The CDR3 nucleotides are TGTGCCTGGATACAACAGGGGGGGCAAGAGACCCAGTACTTC. The chain links TRBV30 to TRBJ2-5, with D maybe TRBD1 (8 bases). V was shortened by 4 bases and J by 2 bases, with 14 bases between the two germline ends. CDR3 length equals 14 residues. Germline V CDR1 and CDR2: GTSNPN, SVGIG (reference sequence).

The V call is TRBV5-1, the J call TRBJ1-5, with D perhaps TRBD1 (6 bases). Trimming shortened V by 0 bases and J by 6 bases, and 16 bases separated the two germline ends. The length of the CDR3 is 16 residues. The germline V gene has CDR1 SGHRS and CDR2 YFSETQ. CDR3: CASSLDPQGLGQPQHF. CDR3 coding DNA: TGCGCCAGCAGCTTGGATCCCCAGGGGTTAGGTCAGCCCCAGCATTTT.

The chain is built from TRBV9 and TRBJ2-1, with no clear D. Trimming removed 4 bases at V and 4 bases at J, with 12 bases between. Germline V gene sequence: CDR1 SGDLS, CDR2 YYNGEE. CDR3 size: 14 residues. The CDR3 loop reads CASSFTPAYNEQFF. For the CDR3, the DNA is TGTGCCAGCAGCTTCACTCCGGCATACAATGAGCAGTTCTTC.

The V and J genes are TRBV7-3 and TRBJ2-5, with D possibly TRBD1 on 6 matching bases. Looked up from germline, CDR1 is SGHTA and CDR2 is FQGTGA. V lost 5 bases and J lost 5, with 12 bases in between. The CDR3 spans 13 residues. The CDR3 here is CASSARGLETQYF. The CDR3 DNA reads as TGTGCCAGCAGCGCTAGGGGGTTGGAGACCCAGTACTTC.

The chain joins TRBV29-1 to TRBJ1-2, with D possibly being TRBD1 (6 bases). Germline CDR1 is SQVTM and CDR2 is ANQGSEA. Trimming cost V 8 bases and J 4 bases, with 17 bases left between them. The CDR3 is 13 residues long. The CDR3 DNA sequence: TGCAGCCTACGAAAAAGGGGGACCTATGGCTACACCTTC. The encoded protein is CSLRKRGTYGYTF.

The chain carries TRBV18 and TRBJ2-7, with D possibly matching TRBD1 (6 bases). Trimming left V 6 bases short and J 5 bases short, with 11 bases between. The CDR3 is 12 residues long. CDR1 is KGHSH, CDR2 LQKENI, per germline. This chain's CDR3 is CASSTTGHEQYF. The CDR3 nucleotides are TGTGCCAGCTCCACGACAGGCCACGAGCAGTACTTC.

The chain links TRBV11-3 to TRBJ2-1; 8 nucleotides align to TRBD2. This CDR3 has 14 amino acids. V shed 3 bases, J shed 7 bases, and the junction held 5 bases outside the gene matches. CDR1 and CDR2 from the germline V gene are SGHNT and YENEEA. CDR3 bases: TGTGCCAGCAGCTTGAGCGGGAGATCGAATGAGCAGTTCTTC. This codes for CASSLSGRSNEQFF.

V and J are TRBV7-2 and TRBJ2-7, with TRBD2 matching over 13 bases. Germline V gene lookup returns CDR1 SGHTA and CDR2 FQGNSA. V was pared by 6 bases and J by 3 bases, with 17 bases of the junction left unmatched. This CDR3 has 19 amino acids. The chain's CDR3 is CASSQHWTSGSKRFYEQYF. The CDR3 coding sequence is TGTGCCAGCAGTCAACACTGGACTAGCGGGAGTAAAAGATTCTACGAGCAGTACTTC.

CDR3 sequence reads: CASSLKGGQGMFF. The DNA for the CDR3 is TGTGCCAGCAGCTTGAAAGGAGGACAGGGGATGTTTTTT. J is TRBJ1-4 and V is TRBV5-6, with TRBD1 identical over 9 bases. The V segment lost 1 base and the J segment 15 bases; nucleotides outside the gene matches: 7. CDR3 length equals 13 residues. The germline V gene encodes CDR1 SGHDT and CDR2 YYEEEE.